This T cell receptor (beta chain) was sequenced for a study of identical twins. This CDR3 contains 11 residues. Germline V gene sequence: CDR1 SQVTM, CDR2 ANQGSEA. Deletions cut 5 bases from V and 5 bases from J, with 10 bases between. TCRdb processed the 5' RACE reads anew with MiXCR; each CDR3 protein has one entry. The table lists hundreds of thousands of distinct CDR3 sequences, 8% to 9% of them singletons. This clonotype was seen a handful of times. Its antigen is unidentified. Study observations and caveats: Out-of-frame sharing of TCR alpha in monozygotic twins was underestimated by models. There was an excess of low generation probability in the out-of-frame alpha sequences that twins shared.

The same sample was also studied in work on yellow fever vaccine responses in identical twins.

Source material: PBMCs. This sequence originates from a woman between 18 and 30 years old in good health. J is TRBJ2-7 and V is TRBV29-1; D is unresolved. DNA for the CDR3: TGCAGCGTTTCGAACCTGGACGAGCAGTACTTC. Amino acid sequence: CSVSNLDEQYF.